The TCR beta chain described here comes from a study of identical twins listed by TCRdb under 2016. At the level of the whole study: TCR alpha and beta repertoires from monozygotic twins, unrelated adults of various ages and cord blood were deep-sequenced to test whether fetal clonotypes persist. Replicate twin experiments were performed at different times using different library preparation protocols to rule out contamination.

Receptor amplification or capture employed 5' RACE. Sequencing instrument: Illumina HiSeq 2000. Template switching introduced a universal primer binding site; the final cDNA contained a unique molecular identifier, enabling accurate counting of TCR cDNA molecules. Specific primers in the conserved constant-segment region were used to synthesize first-strand cDNA for TCR alpha and beta chains. Each cDNA library was double barcoded, with a SMART-Mk sample barcode plus Illumina barcodes, to control for contamination. Two successive PCR steps introduced TruSeq adapter sequences along with Illumina sample barcodes. The TCR alpha and beta cDNA libraries were sequenced on the Illumina HiSeq platform using custom primers. The paper's processing steps were these. MiGEC processed the raw reads to extract unique molecular identifiers, while MiXCR was used to determine the CDR3 positions. For each individual, recombination models were inferred using an EM algorithm with the repgenHMM and IGoR tools. Shared clonotype analysis was performed with the tcR package in R, normalizing sharing by the product of cloneset sizes. To study raw recombination free of thymic and clonal selection effects, out-of-frame nonproductive sequences were analyzed. TCRdb's own reprocessing of the public reads used fastp at Q25 and MiXCR and kept productive beta chains. Records with the same CDR3 protein are collapsed into one entry carrying the most frequent genes and DNA. TCRdb, not the original authors, processed these V and J calls. Recorded for this sample are more than 1.5 million distinct CDR3 sequences; less than 35% of them occurred a single time. About 0.3% of the sample is held by the ten biggest clonotypes.

Points the paper makes about the study in general: Recombination models systematically underestimated out-of-frame TCR alpha sharing in monozygotic twins but agreed with sharing between unrelated individuals. Zero-insertion analyses could be partly confounded by invariant T cells such as MAIT and iNKT, although diverse VJ usage argued against such confounding for most clonotypes. Because the same donors could not be followed over many years, the conclusions depended on cross-sectional statistical analysis. A weaker excess of twin sharing was found in beta out-of-frame sequences because the signal-to-noise ratio was lowered by fewer shared sequences. Compared with coincidental sharing between unrelated individuals, an excess of low generation-probability sequences was observed among out-of-frame TCR alpha sequences shared between twins. Abundant cord blood beta clonotypes had fewer insertions, young adult naive repertoires showed a similar but weaker trend, and memory repertoires showed no such trend.

All donors were healthy Caucasians. V is trimmed back by 11 bases and J by 2 bases, and the junction contains 11 bases that no gene match accounts for. The germline V gene supplies CDR1 SNHLY and CDR2 FYNNEI. The CDR3 sequence holds 14 residues, the cysteine and phenylalanine included. The only DNA kept is the CDR3, 42 bases in frame from the first base. Turning to this clonotype: Its antigen is currently not known. No clone much larger than this one lies a single base away; base qualities are absent.

The TCR sequence derives from a newborn girl in good health. The chain is assembled from TRBV2 and TRBJ2-7; 8 central nucleotides agree with TRBD2. The sequencing input was cord blood. The encoded CDR3 is CARRASGPTYEQYF. DNA sequence: TGTGCCCGAAGGGCTAGCGGGCCCACCTACGAGCAGTACTTC.